This TCR beta chain is from a study of resident and recirculating memory T cells in vitiligo. Assay used: immunoSEQ multiplex PCR; TCRdb lists only in-frame clones, some missing. The sample includes more than 65,000 clones, approximately 93% of them seen just once. Germline CDR1 and CDR2: MNHEY and SVGAGI. CDR3 length: 15 residues. The junction had 3 bases not matched to a gene; V was cut back by 5 bases and J by 0 bases. The receptor was derived from a male donor with vitiligo. V and J are TRBV6-5 and TRBJ1-5; 8 positions match TRBD1. Sequencing was carried out using blood. Here the CDR3 DNA reads TGTGCCAGCAGTAGACAGGGGAATAGCAATCAGCCCCAGCATTTT. The encoded protein is CASSRQGNSNQPQHF.